The rows below give T cell receptor beta chains drawn from one sample of a study of vaccination and CD4 T cells after COVID-19. The antigens of these receptors remain unknown. TCRdb reprocessed the PCR reads via MiXCR and lists one record per CDR3 protein. Of approximately 15,000 distinct CDR3 sequences detected, roughly 43% appear once; the ten largest clones hold over 9%. The sample taken for sequencing was CD4+ T cells from blood, cultured in vitro. Receptor source: a human donor who had recovered from COVID-19. CDR3s include the opening cysteine and the closing phenylalanine or tryptophan. The D gene is left open where the match is weak. Rows give clone size only sometimes, using once, few, many, or a class for an expanded clone.

clone size: once
V gene: TRBV18
D gene: NA
J gene: TRBJ1-1
CDR3 DNA: TGTGCCAGCTCACCTCCCAGCTTGGTCACTGAAGCTTTCTTT
CDR3 protein: CASSPPSLVTEAFF

clone size: NA
V gene: TRBV4-1
D gene: NA
J gene: TRBJ2-5
CDR3 DNA: TGCGCCAGCAGCCTTGGATCAGGGGTAGAGACCCAGTACTTC
CDR3 protein: CASSLGSGVETQYF

clone size: medium-sized
V gene: TRBV28
D gene: NA
J gene: TRBJ1-5
CDR3 DNA: TGTGCCAGCAGTCGGACAGTTAATCAGCCCCAGCATTTT
CDR3 protein: CASSRTVNQPQHF

clone size: few
V gene: TRBV7-2
D gene: NA
J gene: TRBJ1-2
CDR3 DNA: TGTGCCAGCAGCCGACAGATGTCGGGCTACACCTTC
CDR3 protein: CASSRQMSGYTF

clone size: few
V gene: TRBV7-8
D gene: NA
J gene: TRBJ1-1
CDR3 DNA: TGTGCCAGCAGCTTAGCCCGTGAGGCCACTGAAGCTTTCTTT
CDR3 protein: CASSLAREATEAFF

clone size: NA
V gene: TRBV12-3/TRBV12-4
D gene: NA
J gene: TRBJ1-1
CDR3 DNA: TGTGCCAGCAGACGGACAGAGTACACTGAAGCTTTCTTT
CDR3 protein: CASRRTEYTEAFF

clone size: few
V gene: TRBV20-1
D gene: NA
J gene: TRBJ1-6
CDR3 DNA: TGCAGTGCCCCGAAGGGTTCGAGCTCCTATAATTCACCCCTCCACTTT
CDR3 protein: CSAPKGSSSYNSPLHF

clone size: few
V gene: TRBV6-1
D gene: NA
J gene: TRBJ2-2
CDR3 DNA: TGTGCCAGCAGTCGCCCCAGGGCGGCCGGGGAGCTGTTTTTT
CDR3 protein: CASSRPRAAGELFF

clone size: NA
V gene: TRBV12-3/TRBV12-4
D gene: NA
J gene: TRBJ1-5
CDR3 DNA: TGTGCCAGCACGGTGCAGGGAGCAGGCAATCAGCCCCAGCATTTT
CDR3 protein: CASTVQGAGNQPQHF

clone size: NA
V gene: TRBV11-2
D gene: TRBD2
J gene: TRBJ2-1
CDR3 DNA: TGTGCCAGCAGCTTATACGGGCTAGCGGGAGGGCCACCGAAGGCGAATGAGCAGTTCTTC
CDR3 protein: CASSLYGLAGGPPKANEQFF

clone size: NA
V gene: TRBV5-4
D gene: TRBD1
J gene: TRBJ1-2
CDR3 DNA: TGTGCCAGCAGCACCACCTGGACAGGAGGAGGCTACACCTTC
CDR3 protein: CASSTTWTGGGYTF

clone size: NA
V gene: TRBV7-9
D gene: NA
J gene: TRBJ1-3
CDR3 DNA: TGTGCCAGCAGTTTAACAGACTCTGGAAACACCATATATTTT
CDR3 protein: CASSLTDSGNTIYF

clone size: few
V gene: TRBV12-3/TRBV12-4
D gene: NA
J gene: TRBJ1-1
CDR3 DNA: TGTGCCAGCACCCGCCGGTTTGCGAACACTGAAGCTTTCTTT
CDR3 protein: CASTRRFANTEAFF

clone size: NA
V gene: TRBV7-9
D gene: TRBD2
J gene: TRBJ2-3
CDR3 DNA: TGTGCCAGCAGCACGGGACTAAGAGGCCCAGATACGCAGTATTTT
CDR3 protein: CASSTGLRGPDTQYF

clone size: NA
V gene: TRBV10-2
D gene: NA
J gene: TRBJ1-5
CDR3 DNA: TGCGCCAGCAGTGAGACGCGGCAGCTCAATCAGCCCCAGCATTTT
CDR3 protein: CASSETRQLNQPQHF

clone size: NA
V gene: TRBV30
D gene: TRBD1
J gene: TRBJ1-3
CDR3 DNA: TGTGCCTGGGACAGGGGAGGTAGAAACACCATATATTTT
CDR3 protein: CAWDRGGRNTIYF

clone size: NA
V gene: TRBV7-9
D gene: NA
J gene: TRBJ2-4
CDR3 DNA: TGTGCCAGCTCGGGTTCGAACATTCAGTACTTC
CDR3 protein: CASSGSNIQYF

clone size: few
V gene: TRBV10-3
D gene: TRBD1
J gene: TRBJ2-5
CDR3 DNA: TGTGCCATCAGTGCGGGACAGGGCCAAGAGACCCAGTACTTC
CDR3 protein: CAISAGQGQETQYF

clone size: NA
V gene: TRBV25-1
D gene: NA
J gene: TRBJ1-6
CDR3 DNA: TGTGCCAGCAGGGGGCCCCCGCGGGCAGGGGCTCTGCATAATTCACCCCTCCACTTT
CDR3 protein: CASRGPPRAGALHNSPLHF

clone size: NA
V gene: TRBV19
D gene: NA
J gene: TRBJ2-4
CDR3 DNA: TGTGCCAGTAGATCGGGCTCCTCGATGGCAAACATTCAGTACTTC
CDR3 protein: CASRSGSSMANIQYF

clone size: NA
V gene: TRBV7-2
D gene: TRBD1
J gene: TRBJ2-7
CDR3 DNA: TGTGCCAGCAGCTCTACCCTCGGACAGGGCAACATCCTTCCCTACGAGCAGTACTTC
CDR3 protein: CASSSTLGQGNILPYEQYF

clone size: few
V gene: TRBV27
D gene: NA
J gene: TRBJ2-5
CDR3 DNA: TGTGCCAGCAGTTTATTCGGGGGCCCAATTCAAGAGACCCAGTACTTC
CDR3 protein: CASSLFGGPIQETQYF

clone size: NA
V gene: TRBV7-2
D gene: TRBD2
J gene: TRBJ2-1
CDR3 DNA: TGTGCCAGCAGCTTACTGGCGGGGGGCAAAGGTGAGCAGTTCTTC
CDR3 protein: CASSLLAGGKGEQFF

clone size: NA
V gene: TRBV18
D gene: NA
J gene: TRBJ2-4
CDR3 DNA: TGTGCCAGCTCACCATCTGGACATAATATAGCCAAAAACATTCAGTACTTC
CDR3 protein: CASSPSGHNIAKNIQYF

clone size: NA
V gene: TRBV6-1
D gene: NA
J gene: TRBJ2-3
CDR3 DNA: TGTGCCAGCAGGGCAGGCACAGATACGCAGTATTTT
CDR3 protein: CASRAGTDTQYF

clone size: NA
V gene: TRBV20-1
D gene: TRBD2
J gene: TRBJ2-7
CDR3 DNA: TGCAGTGCTCCCCCGTCATGGGGGGGCGAGCAGTACTTC
CDR3 protein: CSAPPSWGGEQYF

clone size: NA
V gene: TRBV6-5
D gene: TRBD1
J gene: TRBJ2-7
CDR3 DNA: TGTGCCAGCAGTTACTCGCCTGGACAGGCGATGTACGAGCAGTACTTC
CDR3 protein: CASSYSPGQAMYEQYF

clone size: NA
V gene: TRBV7-8
D gene: NA
J gene: TRBJ1-5
CDR3 DNA: TGTGCCAGCAGCTTAAGACGGGGACCCTATAGCAATCAGCCCCAGCATTTT
CDR3 protein: CASSLRRGPYSNQPQHF

clone size: few
V gene: TRBV20-1
D gene: NA
J gene: TRBJ2-3
CDR3 DNA: TGCAGTGCTAGTTCGGGGGCTACAGATACGCAGTATTTT
CDR3 protein: CSASSGATDTQYF

clone size: NA
V gene: TRBV27
D gene: NA
J gene: TRBJ2-7
CDR3 DNA: TGTGCCAGCAGTTCCTGGGACCTCTACGAGCAGTACTTC
CDR3 protein: CASSSWDLYEQYF

clone size: NA
V gene: TRBV19
D gene: TRBD1
J gene: TRBJ1-5
CDR3 DNA: TGTGCCAGTAGTACCGCGGGCGCCGGGACAGCCTACAATCAGCCCCAGCATTTT
CDR3 protein: CASSTAGAGTAYNQPQHF

clone size: NA
V gene: TRBV19
D gene: TRBD1
J gene: TRBJ2-7
CDR3 DNA: TGTGCCAGTAGTATAGCAGCAGGGGGAAGCTCCTACGAGCAGTACTTC
CDR3 protein: CASSIAAGGSSYEQYF

clone size: once
V gene: TRBV28
D gene: TRBD1
J gene: TRBJ1-5
CDR3 DNA: TGTGCCAGCAGGGCCAGGGGGCTAAGAAGCAATCAGCCCCAGCATTTT
CDR3 protein: CASRARGLRSNQPQHF

clone size: few
V gene: TRBV20-1
D gene: NA
J gene: TRBJ1-3
CDR3 DNA: TGCAGTGCTAGTGGAGCCAGGGGACGACGCGGGGACACCATATATTTT
CDR3 protein: CSASGARGRRGDTIYF

clone size: few
V gene: TRBV7-2
D gene: NA
J gene: TRBJ2-6
CDR3 DNA: TGTGCCAGCAGCCTTCAGGGGACTGGGGCCAACGTCCTGACTTTC
CDR3 protein: CASSLQGTGANVLTF

clone size: NA
V gene: TRBV2
D gene: TRBD1
J gene: TRBJ2-5
CDR3 DNA: TGTGCCAGCAGTGTCCAGGACAGGGGGCAAGAGACCCAGTACTTC
CDR3 protein: CASSVQDRGQETQYF

clone size: NA
V gene: TRBV12-5
D gene: NA
J gene: TRBJ1-6
CDR3 DNA: TGTGCTAGTGGTCAGGGACGGGGACCATCCAGCCTAAATTCACCCCTCCACTTT
CDR3 protein: CASGQGRGPSSLNSPLHF

clone size: NA
V gene: TRBV12-3/TRBV12-4
D gene: NA
J gene: TRBJ1-2
CDR3 DNA: TGTGCCAGCAGCCTAGGTGGGCGGCTGGGGGGAGGCTATGGCTACACCTTC
CDR3 protein: CASSLGGRLGGGYGYTF

clone size: NA
V gene: TRBV6-5
D gene: TRBD2
J gene: TRBJ2-2
CDR3 DNA: TGTGCCAGCAATTACACAACTAGCGTGGGCACCGGGGAGCTGTTTTTT
CDR3 protein: CASNYTTSVGTGELFF

clone size: NA
V gene: TRBV10-1
D gene: NA
J gene: TRBJ1-2
CDR3 DNA: TGCGCCAGCAGTGAGTCAGGGAGCTATGGCTACACCTTC
CDR3 protein: CASSESGSYGYTF

clone size: few
V gene: TRBV15
D gene: NA
J gene: TRBJ1-1
CDR3 DNA: TGTGCCACCAGCAGAGATGCCGGGGAAGCTTTCTTT
CDR3 protein: CATSRDAGEAFF

clone size: NA
V gene: TRBV28
D gene: NA
J gene: TRBJ1-2
CDR3 DNA: TGTGCCAGCAGTTTAGAGGCAGGGAACTATGGCTACACCTTC
CDR3 protein: CASSLEAGNYGYTF

clone size: few
V gene: TRBV6-2/TRBV6-3
D gene: NA
J gene: TRBJ2-5
CDR3 DNA: TGTGCCAGCGGCATTCGGCAAGAGACCCAGTACTTC
CDR3 protein: CASGIRQETQYF